What follows describes a single T cell receptor beta chain. The entry originates in a study of cytomegalovirus exposure and HLA in healthy donors. Use of 60 Vbeta and 13 Jbeta primers characterized the PCR. Sequencing was performed with immunoSEQ multiplex PCR; in TCRdb, only in-frame clones are kept and a portion is missing. There are under 150,000 clones in the sample; approximately 84% occur only once, and 1.4% to 1.5% lies in the top ten. This sequence was found in a man aged 25 to 45 in good health and CMV-seropositive. The sample comprised PBMCs.

Written as DNA, the CDR3 is TGTGCCAGTCTCGGGACAGGTCATTACGAGCAGTACTTC. Translated, it gives CASLGTGHYEQYF. The J gene is TRBJ2-7, the V gene TRBV6-1, with 8 bases identical to TRBD1. Germline V gives CDR1 MNHNS, CDR2 SASEGT. V trimming: 9 bases; J trimming: 4 bases; junction bases outside the gene matches: 8. CDR3 length: 13 residues.